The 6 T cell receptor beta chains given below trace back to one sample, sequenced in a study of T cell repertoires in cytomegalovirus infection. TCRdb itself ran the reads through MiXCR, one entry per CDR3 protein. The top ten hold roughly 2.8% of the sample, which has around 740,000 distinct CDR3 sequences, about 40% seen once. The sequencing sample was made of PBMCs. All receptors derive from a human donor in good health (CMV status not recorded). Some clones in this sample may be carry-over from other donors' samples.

The CDR3 is CASSRQGADYNEQFF. In DNA, the CDR3 is TGTGCCAGCAGCCGACAGGGGGCAGACTACAATGAGCAGTTCTTC. This chain uses TRBV7-3 with TRBJ2-1; 10 bases align to TRBD1. The CDR3 runs to 15 residues. The germline gives CDR1 SGHTA, CDR2 FQGTGA. The trim removed 5 bases at V and 3 bases at J, leaving 4 bases unmatched.

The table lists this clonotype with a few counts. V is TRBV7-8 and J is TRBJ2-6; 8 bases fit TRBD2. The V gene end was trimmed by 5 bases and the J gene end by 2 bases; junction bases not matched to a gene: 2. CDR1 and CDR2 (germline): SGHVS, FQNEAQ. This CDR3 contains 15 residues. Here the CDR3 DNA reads TGTGCCAGCAGCCCCGGGAGGGCTGGGGCCAACGTCCTGACTTTC. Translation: CASSPGRAGANVLTF.

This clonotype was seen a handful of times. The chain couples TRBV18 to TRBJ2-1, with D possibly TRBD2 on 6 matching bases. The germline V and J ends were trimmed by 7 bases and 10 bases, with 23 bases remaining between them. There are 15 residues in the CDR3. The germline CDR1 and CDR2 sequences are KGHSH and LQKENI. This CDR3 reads CASFGGDPLSYEQFF. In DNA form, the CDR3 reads TGTGCCAGCTTCGGAGGGGATCCTCTGTCGTACGAGCAGTTCTTC.

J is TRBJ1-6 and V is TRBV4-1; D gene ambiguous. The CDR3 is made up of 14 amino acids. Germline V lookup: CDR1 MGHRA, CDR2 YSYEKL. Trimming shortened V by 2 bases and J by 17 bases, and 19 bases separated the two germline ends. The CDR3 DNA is TGCGCCAGCAGCCAAACTCCCACCGAGTGGCCGATCCACTTT. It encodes CASSQTPTEWPIHF.

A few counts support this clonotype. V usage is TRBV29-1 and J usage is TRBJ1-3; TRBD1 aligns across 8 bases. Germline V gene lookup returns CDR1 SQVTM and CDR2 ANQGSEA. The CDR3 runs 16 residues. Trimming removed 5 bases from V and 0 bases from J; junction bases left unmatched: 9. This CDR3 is CSVTGTGPSSGNTIYF. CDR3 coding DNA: TGCAGCGTTACCGGGACAGGCCCTTCCTCTGGAAACACCATATATTTT.

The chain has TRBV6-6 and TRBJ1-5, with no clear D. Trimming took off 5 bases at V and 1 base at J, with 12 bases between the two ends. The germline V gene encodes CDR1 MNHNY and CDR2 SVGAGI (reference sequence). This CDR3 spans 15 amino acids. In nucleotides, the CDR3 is TGTGCCAGCAGTCGCATGAGGTTGAGCAATCAGCCCCAGCATTTT. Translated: CASSRMRLSNQPQHF.